These 27 T cell receptor beta chains were all obtained from the same sample, sequenced in a study of shared clonotypes between healthy human individuals. Here immunoSEQ multiplex PCR was the method, and the copy in TCRdb shows in-frame clones only, minus some. The profile covers 850,000 to 1,200,000 clones, with about 74% appearing a single time and approximately 1.5% taken by the ten largest. What was sequenced was memory CD4+ T cells sorted from blood. The subset: CD45RA-negative fraction. Receptors were obtained from a young man in good health.

V and J are TRBV5-4 and TRBJ2-7; TRBD2 matches at 7 bases. The V gene's germline CDR1 is SGHNT and CDR2 YYREEE (reference sequence). CDR3 length: 15 amino acids. V gave up 4 bases and J gave up 1 base; unmatched junction bases: 8. CDR3 in amino acids: CASSQDWRESYEQYF. In nucleotides, the CDR3 is TGTGCCAGCAGCCAAGACTGGCGGGAGTCCTACGAGCAGTACTTC.

This chain uses TRBV4-3 with TRBJ2-1; D is undetermined. Trimming stripped 0 bases from V and 5 bases from J, with 8 bases between. The CDR3 loop spans 14 amino acids. From germline, CDR1 is LGHNA and CDR2 YSLEER. The CDR3 DNA is TGCGCCAGCAGCCAAGATCACACAGACAATGAGCAGTTCTTC. Translating it yields CASSQDHTDNEQFF.

The chain joins TRBV9 to TRBJ2-3; TRBD2 aligns across 9 bases. The CDR3 is 17 amino acids. V shed 2 bases and J 4 bases; nucleotides not matched to a gene: 11. The germline CDR1 and CDR2 sequences are SGDLS and YYNGEE. CDR3 bases: TGTGCCAGCAGCGTTAGGGGCGGGGGGGCCTCGTCAGATACGCAGTATTTT. Amino acids: CASSVRGGGASSDTQYF.

V gene TRBV7-2 combines with J gene TRBJ1-2; no clear D. Per germline, CDR1 SGHTA and CDR2 FQGNSA. This CDR3 comprises 14 residues. V was trimmed by 4 bases and J by 0 bases, leaving 9 bases between them. CDR3 sequence: CASSSRRANYGYTF. CDR3 bases: TGTGCCAGCAGCTCCAGGAGAGCTAACTATGGCTACACCTTC.

V gene TRBV10-2 combines with J gene TRBJ2-5; D possibly corresponds to TRBD2 (6 bases). V lost 7 bases, J lost 1 base, and 13 bases lay in between. The germline CDR1 and CDR2 sequences are WSHSY and SAAADI. The length of the CDR3 is 14 residues. In DNA form, the CDR3 reads TGCGCCAGCAAGCCCCGGGACTTCCAAGAGACCCAGTACTTC. This sequence encodes CASKPRDFQETQYF.

This clone was recorded once. CDR3 DNA: TGTGCCAGCTCACCCGACTTGTGGAATGAGCAGTTCTTC. Protein sequence: CASSPDLWNEQFF. The V gene is TRBV18, the J gene TRBJ2-1; no clear D. CDR1 is KGHSH, CDR2 LQKENI, per germline. V was pared by 3 bases and J by 7 bases, with 10 bases between. The CDR3 loop spans 13 amino acids.

The chain has TRBV30 and TRBJ2-1, with 14 bases aligning to TRBD2. Germline CDR1 GTSNPN, CDR2 SVGIG (reference sequence). CDR3 length: 14 residues. V shed 7 bases and J 14 bases; nucleotides not matched to a gene: 13. This CDR3 reads CAFTPGTSGGGEFF. The CDR3 DNA reads TGTGCCTTCACTCCCGGGACTAGCGGGGGCGGCGAGTTCTTC.

The V and J genes are TRBV5-1 and TRBJ2-3, with no clear D. The V and J ends lost 0 bases and 4 bases respectively, with 15 bases between them. The length of the CDR3 is 16 residues. Germline V gene sequence: CDR1 SGHRS, CDR2 YFSETQ. The CDR3 reads CASSLVGDPDADTQYF. The CDR3 coding sequence is TGCGCCAGCAGCTTGGTTGGGGATCCGGACGCAGATACGCAGTATTTT.

J is TRBJ2-1 and V is TRBV27; a possible D gene is TRBD1 (6 bases). The V end lost 6 bases, the J end lost 6 bases, and 24 bases lay between the germline ends. Germline-derived CDR1 and CDR2 are MNHEY and SMNVEV (reference sequence). The CDR3 is 17 residues long. The CDR3 nucleotides are TGTGCCAGCAGCCGACACCAAACAGGGTATGGGGGCAATGAGCAGTTCTTC. As protein: CASSRHQTGYGGNEQFF.

J is TRBJ1-1 and V is TRBV2; D might be TRBD1 (5 bases). The CDR3 is 12 amino acids. V was shortened by 6 bases and J by 3 bases, with 8 bases between the two germline ends. Germline V gives CDR1 SNHLY, CDR2 FYNNEI. The CDR3 reads CASRGRDTEAFF. CDR3 coding DNA: TGTGCCAGCAGGGGACGGGACACTGAAGCTTTCTTT.

This chain connects TRBV5-1 to TRBJ2-5; no firm D call. Trimming left V 2 bases short and J 5 bases short, with 13 bases between. Germline V CDR1 and CDR2: SGHRS, YFSETQ. This CDR3 is 14 amino acids long. The CDR3 loop is CASSLNAVGETQYF. CDR3 nucleotide sequence: TGCGCCAGCAGCTTAAATGCAGTGGGGGAGACCCAGTACTTC.

V and J are TRBV6-5 and TRBJ2-1, with TRBD2 matching 9 bases. This CDR3 has 13 amino acids. Germline CDR1 MNHEY, CDR2 SVGAGI. Trimming removed 10 bases from V and 8 bases from J; junction bases left unmatched: 9. The CDR3 DNA reads TGTGCCATCCGACTAGCGGTTAACGATGAGCAGTTCTTC. Encoded protein: CAIRLAVNDEQFF.

CDR3 sequence (DNA): TGTGCCAGCACGCTACTCGGCACAGATACGCAGTATTTT. It codes for CASTLLGTDTQYF. J is TRBJ2-3 and V is TRBV6-6; no clear D. The germline V and J ends were trimmed by 7 bases and 1 base, with 9 bases remaining between them. Germline V gene data show CDR1 as MNHNY and CDR2 as SVGAGI (reference sequence). This CDR3 contains 13 residues.

V usage is TRBV19 and J usage is TRBJ2-7; TRBD2 matches at 8 bases. After removal of 7 bases from V and 0 bases from J, the junction contained 2 bases not matched to a gene. Germline V gene data show CDR1 as LNHDA and CDR2 as SQIVND (reference sequence). The CDR3 consists of 13 residues. CDR3 DNA: TGTGCCAGTAAGGGGACTAGCTCCTACGAGCAGTACTTC. It codes for CASKGTSSYEQYF. The variable domain in full, with the rest retrieved from reference TRBV19 and TRBJ2-7, is DGGITQSPKYLFRKEGQNVTLSCEQNLNHDAMYWYRQDPGQGLRLIYYSQIVNDFQKGDIAEGYSVSREKKESFPLTVTSAQKNPTAFYLCASKGTSSYEQYFGPGTRLTVT.

This rearrangement joins TRBV6-6 to TRBJ2-4, with D hard to call. CDR1 MNHNY and CDR2 SVGAGI come from the germline V gene (reference sequence). This CDR3 region has 15 residues. V was trimmed by 4 bases and J by 0 bases, leaving 10 bases between them. The CDR3 DNA reads as TGTGCCAGCAGTTCTGGGCAAGTAGCCAAAAACATTCAGTACTTC. It specifies CASSSGQVAKNIQYF.

This rearrangement joins TRBV5-1 to TRBJ2-1; TRBD1 or TRBD2 may be the D gene (5 bases each). The CDR3 is made up of 15 amino acids. V was shortened by 4 bases and J by 4 bases, with 15 bases between the two germline ends. Germline CDR1 SGHRS, CDR2 YFSETQ. The CDR3 is CASSTRQNQYNEQFF. The CDR3 nucleotides are TGCGCCAGCAGCACTAGACAGAACCAGTACAATGAGCAGTTCTTC.

This clone came up a few times. This chain joins TRBV5-6 and TRBJ1-1; TRBD1 agrees at 9 bases. J was trimmed by 1 base and V by 0 bases; bases with no gene match: 7. The CDR3 spans 17 residues. CDR1 and CDR2 (germline): SGHDT, YYEEEE. The CDR3 sequence is CASSLGDREGRNTEAFF. The CDR3 region has the DNA TGTGCCAGCAGCTTGGGGGACAGGGAGGGTAGGAACACTGAAGCTTTCTTT.

To note about this clone: Other DNA sequences within the sample encode an identical CDR3. This chain links TRBV13 with TRBJ1-1, with a possible D match to TRBD1 (6 bases). V was trimmed by 3 bases and J by 0 bases, leaving 8 bases between them. Germline CDR1 is PRHDT and CDR2 is FYEKMQ (reference sequence). CDR3 length: 14 amino acids. CDR3 coding DNA: TGTGCCAGCAGCTTTACAGGGTTGAACACTGAAGCTTTCTTT. This gives the protein CASSFTGLNTEAFF.

The rearrangement joins TRBV2 to TRBJ2-3, with D hard to call. CDR1 SNHLY and CDR2 FYNNEI come from the germline V gene. The CDR3 runs to 12 residues. Trimming removed 5 bases at V and 4 bases at J, with 7 bases between. The CDR3 protein is CASSSGADTQYF. Here the CDR3 DNA reads TGTGCCAGCAGTAGTGGCGCAGATACGCAGTATTTT. The complete variable domain, with remaining parts taken from reference TRBV2 and TRBJ2-3, reads EPEVTQTPSHQVTQMGQEVILRCVPISNHLYFYWYRQILGQKVEFLVSFYNNEISEKSEIFDDQFSVERPDGSNFTLKIRSTKLEDSAMYFCASSSGADTQYFGPGTRLTVL.

Of note for this clone: This same CDR3 is encoded by further DNA sequences in the sample. The genes are TRBV5-4 and TRBJ2-7; D is tentatively TRBD1 or TRBD2 (5 bases each). Germline CDR1 SGHNT, CDR2 YYREEE (reference sequence). The CDR3 length is 13 residues. Trimming took off 0 bases at V and 4 bases at J, with 8 bases between the two ends. CDR3 in amino acids: CASSLVGGYEQYF. The DNA of the CDR3 is TGTGCCAGCAGCTTGGTTGGGGGATACGAGCAGTACTTC.

A remark on this clone: Other DNA sequences in this sample translate to the same CDR3. This chain joins TRBV5-8 and TRBJ2-3; the D is unclear. The CDR3 length is 11 residues. CDR1 SGHTS and CDR2 YDEGEE come from the germline V gene. Trimming took 2 bases from V and 3 from J, leaving 1 base between them. The CDR3 loop is CASSFTDTQYF. CDR3 sequence (DNA): TGTGCCAGCAGCTTTACAGATACGCAGTATTTT. Full variable domain (rest looked up from reference TRBV5-8 and TRBJ2-3): EAGVTQSPTHLIKTRGQQATLRCSPISGHTSVYWYQQALGLGLQFLLWYDEGEERNRGNFPPRFSGRQFPNYSSELNVNALELEDSALYLCASSFTDTQYFGPGTRLTVL.

J is TRBJ2-2 and V is TRBV6-5; the D is unclear. This CDR3 spans 14 amino acids. V lost 6 bases, J lost 0 bases, and 8 bases lay in between. Germline V CDR1 and CDR2: MNHEY, SVGAGI. In DNA form, the CDR3 reads TGTGCCAGCAGCCTTCTTCCGAACACCGGGGAGCTGTTTTTT. Translated: CASSLLPNTGELFF.

V gene TRBV13 combines with J gene TRBJ2-7, with 16 positions matching TRBD2. The CDR3 is 18 amino acids. V shed 3 bases, J shed 2 bases, and the junction held 7 bases outside the gene matches. Germline CDR1 reads PRHDT; CDR2 reads FYEKMQ (reference sequence). Written as DNA, the CDR3 is TGTGCCAGCAGCTTTAGATCCGGGACTAGCGGGGGGGCCTACGAGCAGTACTTC. This encodes CASSFRSGTSGGAYEQYF.

The chain joins TRBV27 to TRBJ2-3; D is possibly TRBD1 or TRBD2 (5 bases each). The V end was cut by 3 bases, the J end by 3 bases, with 10 bases between. The germline V gene encodes CDR1 MNHEY and CDR2 SMNVEV (reference sequence). The CDR3 is made up of 14 amino acids. CDR3 region: CASSLGRETDTQYF. CDR3 DNA: TGTGCCAGCAGTTTGGGCAGGGAGACAGATACGCAGTATTTT.

This clone came up a few times. Other DNA sequences in the sample encode the same CDR3. The V and J genes are TRBV5-1 and TRBJ2-5, with D unclear. Germline V lookup: CDR1 SGHRS, CDR2 YFSETQ. V was clipped by 1 base and J by 5 bases, with 3 bases between them. The CDR3 length is 11 residues. The CDR3 sequence: CASSLLETQYF. In nucleotides, the CDR3 is TGCGCCAGCAGCTTGTTGGAGACCCAGTACTTC.

The rearrangement links TRBV5-6 to TRBJ2-1; 7 bases fit TRBD1. Germline CDR1 SGHDT, CDR2 YYEEEE. CDR3 size: 17 residues. Trimming at V came to 2 bases and at J to 0 bases, leaving 8 bases not matched to a gene. The CDR3 DNA reads TGTGCCAGCAGCTTCCTAGACAGGGTGAGCTCCTACAATGAGCAGTTCTTC. As protein: CASSFLDRVSSYNEQFF.

The CDR3 loop reads CASSGGRYEQYF. The CDR3 DNA sequence: TGTGCCAGCAGTGGGGGGCGGTACGAGCAGTACTTC. This sequence joins TRBV27 and TRBJ2-7; D is tentatively TRBD1 or TRBD2 (6 bases each). The CDR3 contains 12 residues. Trimming stripped 5 bases from V and 4 bases from J, with 9 bases between. Germline CDR1 reads MNHEY; CDR2 reads SMNVEV (reference sequence).